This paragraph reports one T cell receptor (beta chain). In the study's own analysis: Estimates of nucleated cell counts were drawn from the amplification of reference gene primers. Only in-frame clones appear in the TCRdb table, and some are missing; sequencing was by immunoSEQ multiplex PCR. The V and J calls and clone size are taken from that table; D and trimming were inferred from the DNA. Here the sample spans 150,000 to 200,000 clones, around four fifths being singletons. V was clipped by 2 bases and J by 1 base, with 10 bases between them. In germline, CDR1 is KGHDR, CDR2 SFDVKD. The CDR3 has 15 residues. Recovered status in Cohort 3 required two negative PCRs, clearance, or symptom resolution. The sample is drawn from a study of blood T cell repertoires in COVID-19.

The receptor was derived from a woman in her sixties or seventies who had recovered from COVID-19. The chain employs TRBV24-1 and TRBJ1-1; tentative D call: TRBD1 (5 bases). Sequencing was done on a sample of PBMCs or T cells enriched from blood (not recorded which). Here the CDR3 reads CATSDSHTGNTEAFF. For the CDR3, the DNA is TGTGCCACCAGTGATTCACACACAGGGAACACTGAAGCTTTCTTT.